The rows below give T cell receptor beta chains drawn from one sample of a study of T-cell reconstitution after alpha-beta-depleted transplantation in children. TCRdb re-derived calls from the PCR reads in MiXCR, one entry per CDR3 protein. The data contain 250,000 to 350,000 distinct CDR3 sequences, 9.9% of them singletons. The source material was PBMCs from the stem cell graft donor, sampled from the stem cell graft. These receptors all come from a human donor who donated a stem cell graft to a child with SCID. Both conserved end residues are part of each CDR3. A D gene is named only where the DNA matches it firmly. Size tells how often a clone was seen (once, few, many) or the class of an expanded clone, and some rows leave it out.

abundance	d_gene	v_gene	j_gene	CDR3nt	CDR3aa
few	TRBD1	TRBV5-5	TRBJ2-2	TGTGCCAGCAGCCCTGGACAGGGGGAATCGATATACGGGGAGCTGTTTTTT	CASSPGQGESIYGELFF
-	-	TRBV7-8	TRBJ2-3	TGTGCCAGCAGTCTACTTCAAGCGGCCAGCACAGATACGCAGTATTTT	CASSLLQAASTDTQYF
-	-	TRBV29-1	TRBJ1-1	TGCAGCGTTGTTGGCAGAGTTAACACTGAAGCTTTCTTT	CSVVGRVNTEAFF
-	TRBD2	TRBV5-1	TRBJ2-7	TGCGCCAGCAGCTTGGGGGCTAGCGGGGCCCACGAGCAGTACTTC	CASSLGASGAHEQYF
few	-	TRBV10-1	TRBJ2-3	TGCGCCAGCAGTGAAACCCGGTGGACGCCAAGCACAGATACGCAGTATTTT	CASSETRWTPSTDTQYF
few	TRBD1	TRBV7-8	TRBJ2-2	TGTGCCAGCAGCCTTATCGGACGGACAGGGGGCAGGAGCGGGGAGCTGTTTTTT	CASSLIGRTGGRSGELFF
-	TRBD2	TRBV9	TRBJ2-2	TGTGCCAGCAGCGTAGGGAGCGGGGGGAACACCGGGGAGCTGTTTTTT	CASSVGSGGNTGELFF
few	TRBD1	TRBV20-1	TRBJ1-2	TGCAGTGCTTCCGGGACAGCAGACTATGGCTACACCTTC	CSASGTADYGYTF
few	-	TRBV9	TRBJ2-1	TGTGCCAGCAGCCCCTTAGTGGACCCTGGCGGGGCTGGAAAGCAGTTCTTC	CASSPLVDPGGAGKQFF
few	-	TRBV5-1	TRBJ2-3	TGCGCCAGCAGCTTTGGAGCTAGGACAGCAGTAATCAGCACAGATACGCAGTATTTT	CASSFGARTAVISTDTQYF
few	TRBD2	TRBV11-3	TRBJ2-2	TGTGCCAGCAGTCGACTAGCGGGGAACACCGGGGAGCTGTTTTTT	CASSRLAGNTGELFF
few	TRBD1	TRBV12-3/TRBV12-4	TRBJ1-2	TGTGCCAGCAGGACCGCGACAGGGAGTTTCGGGGGCTACACCTTC	CASRTATGSFGGYTF
many	-	TRBV20-1	TRBJ1-1	TGCAGTGCTGACATAGCCACGAACACTGAAGCTTTCTTT	CSADIATNTEAFF
-	TRBD1	TRBV20-1	TRBJ1-1	TGCAGTGCTCCGGTCGACAGGGGACGGAACACTGAAGCTTTCTTT	CSAPVDRGRNTEAFF
few	TRBD1	TRBV7-9	TRBJ1-4	TGTGCCAGCAGTCCCGGGACAGACGGTGAAAAACTGTTTTTT	CASSPGTDGEKLFF
-	-	TRBV7-9	TRBJ2-3	TGTGCCAGCAGCTTGCCCGAATGGGGGCGCGATACGCAGTATTTT	CASSLPEWGRDTQYF
few	-	TRBV5-6	TRBJ1-1	TGTGCCAGCAGCTTGGTGGGACTGAACACTGAAGCTTTCTTT	CASSLVGLNTEAFF
-	-	TRBV20-1	TRBJ2-5	TGCAGTGCTAGGAGTGAACAGACCCAGTACTTC	CSARSEQTQYF
-	-	TRBV13	TRBJ2-5	TGTGCCAGCAGCGCAGGGGAAGAGACCCAGTACTTC	CASSAGEETQYF
-	-	TRBV7-2	TRBJ1-6	TGTGCCAGCAGCTTAGGAGACAGTGTCAATTCACCCCTCCACTTT	CASSLGDSVNSPLHF
few	-	TRBV4-1	TRBJ1-1	TGCGCCAGCAGCCAACGCCGGGCTAGTATAGCGAACACTGAAGCTTTCTTT	CASSQRRASIANTEAFF
many	TRBD1	TRBV2	TRBJ2-4	TGTGCCAGCAGTCCCCGGGACAGGGGGCCGTTGGGGGAAAACATTCAGTACTTC	CASSPRDRGPLGENIQYF
few	-	TRBV15	TRBJ2-6	TGTGCCACCAGCAGCCTGATCGCGGACAAGAACCCACACTCTGGGGCCAACGTCCTGACTTTC	CATSSLIADKNPHSGANVLTF
-	-	TRBV25-1	TRBJ2-7	TGTGCCAGCAGTGAAGGAGGGTACCACGAGCAGTACTTC	CASSEGGYHEQYF
-	-	TRBV7-9	TRBJ1-2	TGTGCTGGCAGCGGGGAAGGCTACACCTTC	CAGSGEGYTF
few	TRBD1	TRBV6-5	TRBJ1-2	TGTGCCAGCAGTTACGACAGGGTTGAAGGCTACACCTTC	CASSYDRVEGYTF
-	-	TRBV5-4	TRBJ2-2	TGTGCCAGCAACGAGGGAGTTAACACCGGGGAGCTGTTTTTT	CASNEGVNTGELFF
-	-	TRBV5-5	TRBJ2-5	TGTGCCAGCAGCTTGATACAGCAACAAGAGACCCAGTACTTC	CASSLIQQQETQYF
-	TRBD1	TRBV20-1	TRBJ2-7	TGCAGTGCCACTATCCCTCAGGGGGTCGACACCTACGAGCAGTACTTC	CSATIPQGVDTYEQYF
few	-	TRBV7-2	TRBJ1-6	TGTGCCAGCAGCCCGACGGAGCTTCCTAATTCACCCCTCCACTTT	CASSPTELPNSPLHF
many	-	TRBV4-2	TRBJ2-1	TGTGCCAGCAGCCAAGATTCTGGGGACGAGCAGTTCTTC	CASSQDSGDEQFF
-	-	TRBV2	TRBJ2-7	TGTGCCAGCAGTGGAGGGGTGGACGCGTCCTACGAGCAGTACTTC	CASSGGVDASYEQYF
few	-	TRBV6-5	TRBJ1-2	TGTGCCAGCAGTTACAAGGCAGGGATTTACGGCTACACCTTC	CASSYKAGIYGYTF
many	-	TRBV10-2	TRBJ2-7	TGCGCCAGCAAAGGTTACACAATGTACGGCGAGCAGTACTTC	CASKGYTMYGEQYF
few	-	TRBV7-9	TRBJ2-7	TGTGCCAGCAGCTTACTCCAGGCCCAGGGCGAGCAGTACTTC	CASSLLQAQGEQYF
few	TRBD1	TRBV6-2/TRBV6-3	TRBJ2-5	TGTGCCAGCAGTTACCCGGGACAGACGTACCAAGAGACCCAGTACTTC	CASSYPGQTYQETQYF
few	TRBD1	TRBV15	TRBJ2-2	TGTGCCACCACCTCGGACAGGGGTCATGCGAACACCGGGGAGCTGTTTTTT	CATTSDRGHANTGELFF
-	-	TRBV5-1	TRBJ2-3	TGCGCCACCCGAACTAGCCTCCGCACCACAGATACGCAGTATTTT	CATRTSLRTTDTQYF
few	TRBD1	TRBV12-3/TRBV12-4	TRBJ2-3	TGTGCCAGCAGTTCCGGGACAGGGGGCACAGATACGCAGTATTTT	CASSSGTGGTDTQYF
many	-	TRBV7-8	TRBJ1-1	TGTGCCAGCAGCTTAGAGGCTCGAGGCACTGAAGCTTTCTTT	CASSLEARGTEAFF
few	-	TRBV19	TRBJ2-3	TGTGCCAGTAAGTTTGGGCGGATCACAGATACGCAGTATTTT	CASKFGRITDTQYF
many	-	TRBV10-3	TRBJ2-7	TGTGCCATCAGACGGGACAACTACGAGCAGTACTTC	CAIRRDNYEQYF
-	-	TRBV12-3/TRBV12-4	TRBJ1-1	TGTGCCAGCGGAGGACACCTGAACACTGAAGCTTTCTTT	CASGGHLNTEAFF
few	-	TRBV5-1	TRBJ1-1	TGCGCCAGCAGCTTGGACGGCAGGAAGAACACTGAAGCTTTCTTT	CASSLDGRKNTEAFF
few	-	TRBV12-3/TRBV12-4	TRBJ1-1	TGTGCCAGCAGACTCATGAACACTGAAGCTTTCTTT	CASRLMNTEAFF